The T cell receptor (beta chain) under discussion was sequenced for a study of T cell responses to AZD1222 COVID-19 vaccine. The table came from immunoSEQ multiplex PCR; TCRdb's copy has only in-frame clones and leaves some out. The sample has over 120,000 clones; around 93% are singletons. The receptor comes from an adult who received the AZD1222 COVID-19 vaccine. Material: peripheral blood, obtained 28 days after the second AZD1222 dose.

CDR3 nucleotide sequence: TGTGCCAGCAGCTCCTTACAGGGGGGACAGCCCCAGCATTTT. This gives the protein CASSSLQGGQPQHF. The chain has TRBV9 and TRBJ1-5, with 8 nucleotides matching TRBD1. The CDR3 spans 14 residues. CDR1 is SGDLS, CDR2 YYNGEE, per germline. Unmatched junction bases numbered 7, after V lost 4 bases and J lost 7 bases. Full variable domain (remainder filled in from reference TRBV9 and TRBJ1-5): DSGVTQTPKHLITATGQRVTLRCSPRSGDLSVYWYQQSLDQGLQFLIQYYNGEERAKGNILERFSAQQFPDLHSELNLSSLELGDSALYFCASSSLQGGQPQHFGDGTRLSIL.